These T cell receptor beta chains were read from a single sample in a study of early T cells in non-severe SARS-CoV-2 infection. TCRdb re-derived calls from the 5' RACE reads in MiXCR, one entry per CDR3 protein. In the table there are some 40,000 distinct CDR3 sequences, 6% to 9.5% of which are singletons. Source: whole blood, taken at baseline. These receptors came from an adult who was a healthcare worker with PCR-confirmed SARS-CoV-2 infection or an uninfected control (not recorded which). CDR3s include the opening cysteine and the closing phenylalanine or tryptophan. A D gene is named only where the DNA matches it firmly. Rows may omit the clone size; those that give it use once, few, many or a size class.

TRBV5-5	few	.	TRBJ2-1	CASSYRATSYNEQFF	TGTGCCAGCAGTTACCGGGCCACCTCCTACAATGAGCAGTTCTTC
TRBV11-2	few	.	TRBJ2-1	CASSFPRGGSPKWEQFF	TGTGCCAGCAGCTTCCCCAGAGGGGGAAGCCCAAAATGGGAGCAGTTCTTC
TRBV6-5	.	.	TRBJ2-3	CASIGLSSADTQYF	TGTGCCAGCATTGGACTGTCTTCGGCAGATACGCAGTATTTT
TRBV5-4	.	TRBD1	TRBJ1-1	CASSPQGALGAEAFF	TGTGCCAGCAGCCCTCAGGGGGCCCTGGGCGCTGAAGCTTTCTTT
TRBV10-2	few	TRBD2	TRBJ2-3	CASSESSGFTDTQYF	TGCGCCAGCAGTGAGTCTAGCGGGTTCACAGATACGCAGTATTTT
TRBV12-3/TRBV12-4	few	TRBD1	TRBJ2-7	CASSLDRGPLYF	TGTGCCAGCAGTTTAGACAGGGGTCCCTTATACTTC
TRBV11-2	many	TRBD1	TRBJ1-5	CASSVGTASNQPQHF	TGTGCCAGCAGCGTCGGGACAGCGAGCAATCAGCCCCAGCATTTT
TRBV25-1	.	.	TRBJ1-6	CASGATGGVTGSPLHF	TGTGCCAGCGGCGCAACCGGGGGGGTTACCGGTTCACCCCTCCACTTT
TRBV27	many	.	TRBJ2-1	CASSLGMTGEQFF	TGTGCCAGCAGTTTGGGAATGACTGGTGAGCAGTTCTTC
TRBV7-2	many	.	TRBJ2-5	CASSLDFGQETQYF	TGTGCCAGCAGCTTAGATTTCGGACAAGAGACCCAGTACTTC
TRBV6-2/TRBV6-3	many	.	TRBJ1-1	CASSYIQNLNTEAFF	TGTGCCAGCAGTTACATTCAGAACCTGAACACTGAAGCTTTCTTT
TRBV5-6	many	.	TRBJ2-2	CASSSYRDVVELFF	TGTGCCAGCAGCTCATACAGGGATGTGGTGGAGCTGTTTTTT
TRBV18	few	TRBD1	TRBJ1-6	CASSRTSGTGDNSPLHF	TGTGCCAGCTCACGTACCTCCGGGACAGGTGACAATTCACCCCTCCACTTT
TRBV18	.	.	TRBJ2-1	CASSPLLRERAYNEQFF	TGTGCCAGCTCACCGCTGCTCAGGGAGAGGGCCTACAATGAGCAGTTCTTC
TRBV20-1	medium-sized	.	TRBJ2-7	CSARDSQGYYEQYF	TGCAGTGCTAGGGACAGCCAAGGATACTACGAGCAGTACTTC
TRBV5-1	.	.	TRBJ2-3	CASSRTDTQYF	TGCGCCAGCAGCCGTACAGATACGCAGTATTTT
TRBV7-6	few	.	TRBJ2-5	CASSPSSPETQYF	TGTGCCAGCAGCCCCTCATCGCCAGAGACCCAGTACTTC
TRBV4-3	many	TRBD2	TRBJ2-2	CASSQASGGAGELFF	TGCGCCAGCAGCCAAGCTAGCGGGGGGGCCGGGGAGCTGTTTTTT
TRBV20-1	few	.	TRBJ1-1	CSARDGETEAFF	TGCAGTGCTAGAGATGGAGAAACTGAAGCTTTCTTT
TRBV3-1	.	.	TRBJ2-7	CASSPVGDTEQYF	TGTGCCAGCAGCCCGGTGGGGGATACCGAGCAGTACTTC
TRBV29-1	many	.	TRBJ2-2	CSARSTGELFF	TGCAGCGCCCGGAGCACCGGGGAGCTGTTTTTT
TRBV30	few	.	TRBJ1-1	CAWSKGLNTEAFF	TGTGCCTGGAGCAAAGGGCTGAACACTGAAGCTTTCTTT
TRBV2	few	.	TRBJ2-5	CASSEVGQETQYF	TGTGCCAGCAGTGAAGTGGGGCAAGAGACCCAGTACTTC
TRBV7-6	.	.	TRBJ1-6	CASSLGLGRLYNSPLHF	TGTGCCAGCAGCCTCGGTCTGGGACGGCTCTACAATTCACCCCTCCACTTT
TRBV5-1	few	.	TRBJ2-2	CASSVGQNTGELFF	TGCGCCAGCAGCGTCGGACAGAACACCGGGGAGCTGTTTTTT
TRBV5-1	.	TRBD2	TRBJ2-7	CASSLARSGGADEQYF	TGCGCCAGCAGCTTGGCCCGGAGCGGGGGGGCGGACGAGCAGTACTTC
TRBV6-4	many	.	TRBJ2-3	CASSDSGGSTDTQYF	TGTGCCAGCAGTGACTCGGGGGGCAGCACAGATACGCAGTATTTT
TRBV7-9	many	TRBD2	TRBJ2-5	CASSLRPTSGEETQYF	TGTGCCAGCAGCCTCCGCCCGACTAGCGGGGAAGAGACCCAGTACTTC
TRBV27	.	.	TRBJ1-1	CASSLRPMNTEAFF	TGTGCCAGCAGCTTAAGACCGATGAACACTGAAGCTTTCTTT
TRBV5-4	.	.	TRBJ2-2	CASSPRQAGELFF	TGTGCCAGCAGCCCCCGTCAAGCCGGGGAGCTGTTTTTT
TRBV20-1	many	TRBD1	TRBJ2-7	CSAADRDSPAFYEQYF	TGCAGTGCTGCGGACAGGGACTCCCCGGCCTTTTACGAGCAGTACTTC
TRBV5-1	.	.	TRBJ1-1	CASSLDRVSNTEAFF	TGCGCCAGCAGCTTGGACCGGGTTTCGAACACTGAAGCTTTCTTT
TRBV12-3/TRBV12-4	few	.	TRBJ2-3	CATTWGGSTDTQYF	TGTGCCACCACTTGGGGGGGCAGCACAGATACGCAGTATTTT
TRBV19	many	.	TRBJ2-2	CASTADNTGELFF	TGTGCCAGTACCGCAGATAACACCGGGGAGCTGTTTTTT
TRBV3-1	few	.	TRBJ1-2	CASSLKAWGDYTF	TGTGCCAGCAGCCTAAAGGCGTGGGGGGACTACACCTTC
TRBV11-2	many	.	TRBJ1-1	CASSLGTKGGTEAFF	TGTGCCAGCAGCCTGGGAACCAAGGGGGGCACTGAAGCTTTCTTT
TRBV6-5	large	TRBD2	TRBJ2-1	CASSYTGLANEQFF	TGTGCCAGCAGTTACACGGGACTAGCCAATGAGCAGTTCTTC
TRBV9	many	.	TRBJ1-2	CASSNIETARRGYTF	TGTGCCAGCAGCAATATAGAGACAGCCCGAAGAGGCTACACCTTC
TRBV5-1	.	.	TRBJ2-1	CASSLLDGDEQFF	TGCGCCAGCAGCTTGCTAGACGGCGATGAGCAGTTCTTC
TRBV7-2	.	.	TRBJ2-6	CASSQALAGANVLTF	TGTGCCAGCAGCCAAGCCCTGGCGGGGGCCAACGTCCTGACTTTC
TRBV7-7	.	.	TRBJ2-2	CASSLAENTGELFF	TGTGCTAGCAGCTTAGCGGAGAACACCGGGGAGCTGTTTTTT
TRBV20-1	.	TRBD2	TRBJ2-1	CSARGGPSYNEQFF	TGCAGTGCCCGCGGGGGGCCCTCCTACAATGAGCAGTTCTTC
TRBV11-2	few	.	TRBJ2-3	CASSPFSRADTQYF	TGTGCCAGCAGCCCATTCTCGCGGGCAGATACGCAGTATTTT
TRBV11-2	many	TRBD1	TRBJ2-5	CASSFRPTGEETQYF	TGTGCCAGCAGCTTTCGACCCACAGGGGAAGAGACCCAGTACTTC
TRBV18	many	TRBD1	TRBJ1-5	CASSPVRTGFNQPQHF	TGTGCCAGCTCACCCGTCCGGACAGGGTTTAATCAGCCCCAGCATTTT
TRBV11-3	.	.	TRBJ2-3	CASSLTASSGTQYF	TGTGCCAGCAGCTTAACGGCTAGCTCGGGTACGCAGTATTTT
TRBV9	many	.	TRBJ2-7	CATRGHREDYEQYF	TGTGCCACCCGGGGTCACAGGGAGGATTACGAGCAGTACTTC
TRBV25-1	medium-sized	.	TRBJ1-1	CASSGSQENTEAFF	TGTGCCAGCAGTGGATCACAGGAGAACACTGAAGCTTTCTTT
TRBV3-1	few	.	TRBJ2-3	CASSQSDTQYF	TGTGCCAGCAGCCAATCCGATACGCAGTATTTT
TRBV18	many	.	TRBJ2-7	CASSGTAGSSYEQYF	TGTGCCAGCTCAGGGACCGCAGGAAGCTCCTACGAGCAGTACTTC